Shown below are 9 T cell receptor beta chains from a single sample sequenced in a study of OX40 agonist ivuxolimab in advanced cancers. Assay used: immunoSEQ multiplex PCR; TCRdb lists only in-frame clones, some missing. The sample carries 65,000 to 80,000 clones, over 90% recorded once. Material: CD4+ or CD8+ T cells sorted from blood, obtained in a trial of the OX40 agonist ivuxolimab. The origin of the receptors is an adult with an advanced solid tumor such as melanoma, head and neck, liver or kidney cancer.

The chain combines TRBV25-1 with TRBJ2-5; a weak D match, TRBD2 (6 bases). Germline CDR1 MGHDK, CDR2 SYGVNS. Trimming removed 8 bases at V and 3 bases at J, with 16 bases between. The CDR3 loop spans 14 amino acids. CDR3 coding DNA: TGTGCCAGCTCCCCCCTGGGACTCGAAGAGACCCAGTACTTC. It codes for CASSPLGLEETQYF.

V usage is TRBV27 and J usage is TRBJ2-4; D unclear. The CDR3 sequence is 15 residues long. With 6 bases removed from V and 6 bases from J, the gap between germline ends came to 18 bases. The germline gives CDR1 MNHEY, CDR2 SMNVEV (reference sequence). The CDR3 loop is CASSLNLDPANIQYF. The CDR3 DNA sequence: TGTGCCAGCAGCCTAAACTTAGATCCGGCAAACATTCAGTACTTC.

This clone was seen only a few times. The chain employs TRBV7-8 and TRBJ1-1; TRBD1 matches 11 bases. The CDR3 runs to 16 residues. Germline loops: CDR1 SGHVS, CDR2 FQNEAQ. Trimming removed 1 base from V and 5 bases from J; junction bases left unmatched: 6. DNA of the CDR3: TGTGCCAGCAGCTTAGTTGGACAGGGGGCGCGTACTGAAGCTTTCTTT. It encodes CASSLVGQGARTEAFF.

The chain has TRBV30 and TRBJ2-7; the D is unclear. V dropped 2 bases and J dropped 4 bases, with 12 bases sitting between them. The germline gives CDR1 GTSNPN, CDR2 SVGIG (reference sequence). The CDR3 loop spans 13 amino acids. DNA for the CDR3: TGTGCCTGGAGTCCCCCAGCGCCTTACGAGCAGTACTTC. Its protein product is CAWSPPAPYEQYF.

The chain recombines TRBV2 with TRBJ2-1, with TRBD2 matching over 8 bases. Germline V gene sequence: CDR1 SNHLY, CDR2 FYNNEI. The ends lost 8 bases at V and 8 bases at J; junction bases unmatched: 11. The CDR3 loop spans 14 amino acids. The CDR3 region is CASPPGGPSDEQFF. In DNA, the CDR3 is TGTGCCAGCCCGCCGGGGGGGCCTTCTGATGAGCAGTTCTTC.

This chain joins TRBV6-4 and TRBJ1-2, with D perhaps matching TRBD1 (6 bases). Per germline, CDR1 MRHNA and CDR2 SNTAGT. This CDR3 has 13 residues. The V gene lost 6 bases and the J gene lost 1 base, with 9 bases spanning the gap. The CDR3 DNA follows: TGTGCCAGCAGGCAGGGGTATAACTATGGCTACACCTTC. This translates into CASRQGYNYGYTF.

This chain uses TRBV5-4 with TRBJ2-7; D perhaps matches TRBD2 (6 bases). The CDR3 totals 12 residues. Trimming cost V 1 base and J 4 bases, with 6 bases left between them. Germline CDR1 is SGHNT and CDR2 is YYREEE (reference sequence). The DNA of the CDR3 is TGTGCCAGCAGCTTGCGGGGGTACGAGCAGTACTTC. Amino acid sequence: CASSLRGYEQYF.

The CDR3 sequence is CASSQATGGRTGELFF. CDR3 DNA sequence: TGCGCCAGCAGCCAAGCCACAGGGGGACGGACCGGGGAGCTGTTTTTT. The chain links TRBV4-3 to TRBJ2-2, with 8 bases that match TRBD1. Trimming took 1 base from V and 5 from J; bases not matched to a gene: 6. The CDR3 is 16 amino acids. Germline loops: CDR1 LGHNA, CDR2 YSLEER.

V is TRBV5-5 and J is TRBJ2-3; D uncertain. Per the germline V gene, CDR1 is SGHKS and CDR2 is YYEKEE (reference sequence). V shed 3 bases and J shed 6 bases, with 8 bases lying between them. The CDR3 contains 12 residues. DNA of the CDR3: TGTGCCAGCAGCTACGAAGGGGATACGCAGTATTTT. Its protein is CASSYEGDTQYF.